The 19 T cell receptor beta chains presented below share a single source sample, sequenced in a study of shared clonotypes between healthy human individuals. Here immunoSEQ multiplex PCR was the method, and the copy in TCRdb shows in-frame clones only, minus some. The table lists some 500,000 clones, 90% to 96% of them singletons. Source material: naive CD4+ T cells sorted from blood. Subset indicated: CD45RA+ positively selected. Receptors originate from a woman aged 25 to 39 in good health.

The chain links TRBV7-8 to TRBJ2-1; 9 bases are shared with TRBD1. V lost 2 bases to trimming and J lost 6 bases; unmatched junction nucleotides: 8. The CDR3 runs to 16 residues. Germline CDR1 and CDR2: SGHVS and FQNEAQ. The chain's CDR3 is CASSLNPGQGGNEQFF. Written as DNA, the CDR3 is TGTGCCAGCAGCTTAAATCCGGGACAGGGAGGCAATGAGCAGTTCTTC.

This chain joins TRBV18 and TRBJ2-7; D is unresolved. The CDR3 totals 14 residues. The germline V and J ends were trimmed by 2 bases and 3 bases, with 11 bases remaining between them. Germline CDR1 reads KGHSH; CDR2 reads LQKENI. The CDR3 here is CASSPTAPIYEQYF. In DNA form, the CDR3 reads TGTGCCAGCTCACCAACAGCCCCGATCTACGAGCAGTACTTC.

The V call is TRBV7-3, the J call TRBJ2-3; D unresolved. The ends were cut back, 4 bases at V and 8 bases at J, with 10 bases in the middle. CDR3 length equals 12 residues. Germline CDR1 and CDR2: SGHTA and FQGTGA. CDR3: CASSSTFGTQYF. As DNA, the CDR3 is TGTGCCAGCAGCTCGACTTTTGGTACGCAGTATTTT.

This chain uses TRBV6-5 with TRBJ1-5, with 9 bases matching TRBD1. This CDR3 spans 15 amino acids. J lost 7 bases, V lost 6 bases, and 10 bases had no gene match. Germline CDR1 reads MNHEY; CDR2 reads SVGAGI. The CDR3 sequence: CASSPDRGAGQPQHF. CDR3 DNA sequence: TGTGCCAGCAGCCCAGACAGGGGGGCTGGGCAGCCCCAGCATTTT.

A few counts support this clone. This sequence joins TRBV19 and TRBJ1-2, with D hard to call. Germline CDR1 is LNHDA and CDR2 is SQIVND (reference sequence). The CDR3 has 12 residues. V gave up 8 bases and J gave up 8 bases, with 15 bases separating them. The CDR3 region has the DNA TGTGCCAGTGCAGTTTCTCTCGGGGGCTACACCTTC. This encodes CASAVSLGGYTF.

The chain is built from TRBV5-1 and TRBJ2-7; D may correspond to TRBD1 or TRBD2 (5 bases each). Trimming removed 2 bases from V and 6 bases from J, with 24 bases in between. The germline V gene encodes CDR1 SGHRS and CDR2 YFSETQ. This CDR3 region has 17 residues. CDR3 bases: TGCGCCAGCAGCTTTGACGTAGCCCAGGGAGCTTATTCCGAGCAGTACTTC. It specifies CASSFDVAQGAYSEQYF.

This chain links TRBV27 with TRBJ2-1; 9 nucleotides line up with TRBD2. The V gene end was trimmed by 9 bases and the J gene end by 8 bases; junction bases not matched to a gene: 5. Germline V lookup: CDR1 MNHEY, CDR2 SMNVEV (reference sequence). The CDR3 has 12 amino acids. The CDR3 nucleotides read TGTGCCAGTCATACTAGCGGGTATGAGCAGTTCTTC. It encodes CASHTSGYEQFF.

A single count supports this clone. Given the absence of the conserved phenylalanine or tryptophan at the CDR3 end, a read error is likely. The DNA is left out, because the CDR3 cannot be placed on it with certainty; the CDR3 is given as TCRdb lists it. This chain connects TRBV4-1 to TRBJ1-4; TRBD1, the table's D call, was not compared with the DNA. The CDR3 spans 14 amino acids, including both terminal residues. Per the germline V gene, CDR1 is MGHRA and CDR2 is YSYEKL. CDR3 amino acids: CASSPQWTGGSLIL.

This chain links TRBV6-6 with TRBJ2-3; no reliable D call. Germline V gene data show CDR1 as MNHNY and CDR2 as SVGAGI (reference sequence). Trimming cost V 5 bases and J 1 base, with 7 bases left between them. The CDR3 covers 13 residues. The DNA of the CDR3 is TGTGCCAGCAGTATGGACGGCACAGATACGCAGTATTTT. Protein: CASSMDGTDTQYF.

The chain combines TRBV7-2 with TRBJ2-7, with 11 positions matching TRBD2. The length of the CDR3 is 15 residues. V gave up 5 bases and J gave up 12 bases; unmatched junction bases: 15. Germline-derived CDR1 and CDR2 are SGHTA and FQGNSA. CDR3 sequence reads: CASSESPALAGVRYF. In nucleotides, the CDR3 is TGTGCCAGCAGCGAATCCCCGGCACTAGCGGGAGTTCGGTACTTC.

This sequence joins TRBV6-1 and TRBJ1-2, with 10 nucleotides matching TRBD1. Unmatched junction bases numbered 4, after V lost 0 bases and J lost 6 bases. The CDR3 has 15 residues. Germline-derived CDR1 and CDR2 are MNHNS and SASEGT. The chain's CDR3 is CASSEATGGSDGYTF. CDR3 nucleotide sequence: TGTGCCAGCAGTGAAGCGACAGGGGGCTCGGATGGCTACACCTTC.

V is TRBV4-2 and J is TRBJ1-4; no definite D call. Germline loops: CDR1 LGHNA, CDR2 YNFKEQ. CDR3 size: 14 residues. The V end lost 6 bases, the J end lost 0 bases, and 8 bases lay between the germline ends. In DNA, the CDR3 is TGTGCCAGCAGAGGGCCGGCAACTAATGAAAAACTGTTTTTT. This gives the protein CASRGPATNEKLFF.

The chain combines TRBV19 with TRBJ2-5; D is unresolved. This CDR3 region has 13 residues. Between the trimmed V and J ends, which lost 3 bases and 1 base, there was a span of 6 bases. Germline V gene lookup returns CDR1 LNHDA and CDR2 SQIVND (reference sequence). CDR3 loop: CASSMGSQETQYF. CDR3 nucleotide sequence: TGTGCCAGTAGTATGGGCAGCCAAGAGACCCAGTACTTC.

V and J are TRBV7-2 and TRBJ2-5, with TRBD2 matching over 8 bases. The J call may be mistaken, given a closer DNA end match to TRBJ2-7. Germline V CDR1 and CDR2: SGHTA, FQGNSA. The CDR3 spans 14 residues. CDR3 DNA: TGTGCCAGCAGCTTAAGCGGGAGCCTATACGAGCAGTACTTC. Encoded protein: CASSLSGSLYEQYF.

The gene calls are TRBV29-1 and TRBJ2-1; 7 bases line up with TRBD1. The germline gives CDR1 SQVTM, CDR2 ANQGSEA. Trimming at V came to 4 bases and at J to 4 bases, leaving 10 bases not matched to a gene. The CDR3 is 15 residues long. CDR3 in DNA: TGCAGCGTTGTGGGGGACAGACGACGTTACAATGAGCAGTTCTTC. Protein: CSVVGDRRRYNEQFF.

The CDR3, as DNA: TGCACCAGCAGCCAAGTCGAGACTAGCGAGGTCTACAATGAGCAGTTCTTC. It translates to CTSSQVETSEVYNEQFF. The rearrangement links TRBV1 to TRBJ2-1; the table's D call, TRBD2, has no DNA check behind it. TRBV1 is a documented pseudogene. This CDR3 comprises 17 residues.

The chain recombines TRBV5-4 with TRBJ2-7; D is perhaps TRBD2 (6 bases). The CDR3 has 14 residues. The V gene's germline CDR1 is SGHNT and CDR2 YYREEE (reference sequence). V lost 4 bases and J 3 bases, leaving 14 bases between the germline ends. The CDR3 DNA is TGTGCCAGCAGCCCCATGGGACTCCTCTACGAGCAGTACTTC. It yields the protein CASSPMGLLYEQYF. Combining the CDR3 with reference TRBV5-4 and TRBJ2-7 gives the whole variable domain ETGVTQSPTHLIKTRGQQVTLRCSSQSGHNTVSWYQQALGQGPQFIFQYYREEENGRGNFPPRFSGLQFPNYSSELNVNALELDDSALYLCASSPMGLLYEQYFGPGTRLTVT.

A remark on this clone: At one end, the junction sequence differs from germline, possibly due to a read error. The rearrangement uses TRBV29-1 and TRBJ2-5; TRBD2 agrees at 7 bases. The CDR3 has 15 residues. Germline values: CDR1 SQVTM, CDR2 ANQGSEA. This CDR3 reads CSVEGGREIKETQYF. The CDR3 nucleotides read TGCAGCGTCGAAGGCGGGCGGGAGATTAAAGAGACCCAGTACTTC.

The chain recombines TRBV5-1 with TRBJ2-7; weak D call: TRBD1 (5 bases). Germline V lookup: CDR1 SGHRS, CDR2 YFSETQ. Trimming left V 0 bases short and J 1 base short, with 11 bases between. The CDR3 is 15 residues long. CDR3 nucleotide sequence: TGCGCCAGCAGCTTGGGGGGCCGAGAGTCCTACGAGCAGTACTTC. Translated: CASSLGGRESYEQYF. Variable domain in full (rest from reference TRBV5-1 and TRBJ2-7): KAGVTQTPRYLIKTRGQQVTLSCSPISGHRSVSWYQQTPGQGLQFLFEYFSETQRNKGNFPGRFSGRQFSNSRSEMNVSTLELGDSALYLCASSLGGRESYEQYFGPGTRLTVT.